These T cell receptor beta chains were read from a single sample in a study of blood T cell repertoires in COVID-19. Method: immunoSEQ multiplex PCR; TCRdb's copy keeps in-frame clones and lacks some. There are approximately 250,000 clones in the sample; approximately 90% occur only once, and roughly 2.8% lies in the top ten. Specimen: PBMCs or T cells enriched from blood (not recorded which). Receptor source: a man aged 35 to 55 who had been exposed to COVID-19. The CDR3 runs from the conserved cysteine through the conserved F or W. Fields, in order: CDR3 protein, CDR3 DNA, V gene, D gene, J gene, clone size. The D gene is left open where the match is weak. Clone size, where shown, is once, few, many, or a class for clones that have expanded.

CDR3aa: CASRTLQGAGVTTEAFF; CDR3nt: TGTGCCAGCAGAACACTACAGGGGGCTGGCGTGACCACTGAAGCTTTCTTT; v_gene: TRBV27; d_gene: TRBD1; j_gene: TRBJ1-1; abundance: -
CDR3aa: CASSVLPGVGNTIYF; CDR3nt: TGTGCCAGCAGCGTATTACCGGGGGTCGGAAACACCATATATTTT; v_gene: TRBV9; d_gene: -; j_gene: TRBJ1-3; abundance: -
CDR3aa: CASSQGGGTGETQYF; CDR3nt: TGTGCCAGCAGCCAAGGGGGAGGGACCGGAGAGACCCAGTACTTC; v_gene: TRBV14; d_gene: TRBD2; j_gene: TRBJ2-5; abundance: -
CDR3aa: CASSLGLQETQYF; CDR3nt: TGTGCCAGCAGCCTAGGACTACAAGAGACCCAGTACTTC; v_gene: TRBV7-3; d_gene: -; j_gene: TRBJ2-5; abundance: -
CDR3aa: CASRSLWDSSYEQYF; CDR3nt: TGTGCCAGCAGGTCACTCTGGGACAGCTCCTACGAGCAGTACTTC; v_gene: TRBV6-5; d_gene: TRBD1; j_gene: TRBJ2-7; abundance: -
CDR3aa: CASSIEPGYPLHF; CDR3nt: TGTGCCAGTAGTATAGAACCGGGATATCCCCTCCACTTT; v_gene: TRBV19; d_gene: -; j_gene: TRBJ1-6; abundance: -
CDR3aa: CASSYSLGSPQHF; CDR3nt: TGTGCCAGCAGTTACTCGTTGGGGAGCCCCCAGCATTTT; v_gene: TRBV6-5; d_gene: -; j_gene: TRBJ1-5; abundance: -
CDR3aa: CAWCFAGAYEQYF; CDR3nt: TGTGCCTGGTGTTTCGCGGGGGCCTACGAGCAGTACTTC; v_gene: TRBV30; d_gene: TRBD2; j_gene: TRBJ2-7; abundance: -
CDR3aa: CASSYEDRGNSPLHF; CDR3nt: TGTGCCAGCAGTTACGAGGACAGGGGGAATTCACCCCTCCACTTT; v_gene: TRBV6-2/TRBV6-3; d_gene: TRBD1; j_gene: TRBJ1-6; abundance: few
CDR3aa: CASSPAGTGESEAFF; CDR3nt: TGTGCCAGCAGCCCGGCCGGGACAGGGGAAAGTGAAGCTTTCTTT; v_gene: TRBV7-3; d_gene: TRBD1; j_gene: TRBJ1-1; abundance: few
CDR3aa: CASSPTGAPQEKLFF; CDR3nt: TGTGCCAGCTCACCCACAGGAGCACCTCAAGAAAAACTGTTTTTT; v_gene: TRBV27; d_gene: -; j_gene: TRBJ1-4; abundance: -
CDR3aa: CASSPDTGANEAFF; CDR3nt: TGTGCCAGCAGTCCGGATACAGGGGCCAATGAAGCTTTCTTT; v_gene: TRBV28; d_gene: TRBD1; j_gene: TRBJ1-1; abundance: -
CDR3aa: CASSHGMNTEAFF; CDR3nt: TGTGCCAGTAGTCATGGCATGAACACTGAAGCTTTCTTT; v_gene: TRBV19; d_gene: -; j_gene: TRBJ1-1; abundance: -
CDR3aa: CASSQSYTEAFF; CDR3nt: TGTGCCAGCAGCCAATCCTACACTGAAGCTTTCTTT; v_gene: TRBV3-1/TRBV3-2; d_gene: -; j_gene: TRBJ1-1; abundance: -
CDR3aa: CASSHFELSKRSGELFF; CDR3nt: TGTGCCAGCAGCCATTTCGAACTCTCGAAGCGGTCCGGGGAGCTGTTTTTT; v_gene: TRBV28; d_gene: -; j_gene: TRBJ2-2; abundance: -
CDR3aa: CAISEAERGASDTQYF; CDR3nt: TGTGCCATCAGTGAAGCTGAGCGGGGGGCATCAGATACGCAGTATTTT; v_gene: TRBV10-3; d_gene: TRBD2; j_gene: TRBJ2-3; abundance: -
CDR3aa: CASGQGHLRNGYTF; CDR3nt: TGTGCTAGTGGTCAGGGGCATTTAAGGAATGGCTACACCTTC; v_gene: TRBV12-5; d_gene: -; j_gene: TRBJ1-2; abundance: -
CDR3aa: CASRKIGTGATGELFF; CDR3nt: TGTGCCAGCAGAAAAATAGGAACAGGGGCGACCGGGGAGCTGTTTTTT; v_gene: TRBV11-3; d_gene: TRBD1; j_gene: TRBJ2-2; abundance: few